The 15 T cell receptor beta chains listed next were all sequenced from one sample in a study of OX40 agonist ivuxolimab in advanced cancers. TCRdb's table, derived via immunoSEQ multiplex PCR, lists solely in-frame clones and lacks some. The profile shows tens of thousands of clones, 70% to 90% of them singletons. Source: CD4+ or CD8+ T cells sorted from blood, taken in a trial of the OX40 agonist ivuxolimab. These receptors were collected from an adult with an advanced solid tumor such as melanoma, head and neck, liver or kidney cancer.

V is TRBV4-1 and J is TRBJ2-2; 8 bases map to TRBD2. The trim removed 0 bases at V and 4 bases at J, leaving 7 bases unmatched. The CDR3 has 17 residues. The V gene's germline CDR1 is MGHRA and CDR2 YSYEKL. The CDR3 bases are TGCGCCAGCAGCCAAGAGACCAGCGGGGGATCCACCGGGGAGCTGTTTTTT. This codes for CASSQETSGGSTGELFF.

The chain employs TRBV7-2 and TRBJ2-5; D is perhaps TRBD2 (5 bases). Between the trimmed V and J ends, which lost 5 bases and 5 bases, there was a span of 15 bases. This CDR3 is built from 14 residues. Per the germline V gene, CDR1 is SGHTA and CDR2 is FQGNSA. The CDR3 DNA is TGTGCCAGCAGCGCCCAGGTGGGAGAGGAGACCCAGTACTTC. Its translation: CASSAQVGEETQYF.

The gene calls are TRBV21-1 and TRBJ1-6; the tabulated D call, TRBD1, remains unverified against the DNA. TRBV21-1 is a pseudogene. This CDR3 is 17 amino acids long. This CDR3 reads CASSKGGTGEGNSPLHF. CDR3 coding DNA: TGTGCCAGCAGCAAAGGGGGGACAGGGGAGGGCAATTCACCCCTCCACTTT.

The chain combines TRBV9 with TRBJ2-5; a weak D match, TRBD1 (5 bases). The ends were cut back, 0 bases at V and 4 bases at J, with 16 bases in the middle. Germline V gene data show CDR1 as SGDLS and CDR2 as YYNGEE. The CDR3 covers 16 residues. CDR3 nucleotide sequence: TGTGCCAGCAGCGTAGATTTCAGGGTTAATGCAGAGACCCAGTACTTC. Translated, it gives CASSVDFRVNAETQYF.

This clone was seen a few times. The chain combines TRBV6-5 with TRBJ1-1; D not resolved. This CDR3 contains 16 residues. Germline V lookup: CDR1 MNHEY, CDR2 SVGAGI. V dropped 2 bases and J dropped 5 bases, with 18 bases sitting between them. This CDR3 is CASSYATLTWKTEAFF. The CDR3 DNA follows: TGTGCCAGCAGTTACGCGACCTTAACTTGGAAGACTGAAGCTTTCTTT.

The rearrangement uses TRBV29-1 and TRBJ2-7, with D possibly matching TRBD2 (6 bases). The CDR3 loop spans 16 amino acids. Trimming left V 6 bases short and J 5 bases short, with 26 bases between. CDR1 and CDR2 (germline): SQVTM, ANQGSEA. The CDR3 reads CSVETVRHGGLDEQYF. The CDR3 nucleotides read TGCAGCGTGGAGACCGTCAGACACGGGGGTCTGGACGAGCAGTACTTC.

The CDR3 DNA sequence: TGCGCCAGCAGCCACCTACCGGCCGACCGGAATTCACCCCTCCACTTT. Protein: CASSHLPADRNSPLHF. This chain links TRBV4-1 with TRBJ1-6, with D uncertain. V was pared by 3 bases and J by 7 bases, with 16 bases between. The CDR3 runs 16 residues. CDR1 and CDR2 from the germline V gene are MGHRA and YSYEKL.

J is TRBJ1-4 and V is TRBV9; 7 bases are a match to TRBD1. Germline V gene lookup returns CDR1 SGDLS and CDR2 YYNGEE. The CDR3 has 14 residues. With V trimmed by 4 bases and J by 8 bases, 8 bases remained unmatched. CDR3 protein: CASSQGQSREKLFF. The CDR3 DNA follows: TGTGCCAGCAGCCAGGGACAGTCTAGAGAAAAACTGTTTTTT.

V gene TRBV4-3 combines with J gene TRBJ2-7; possibly TRBD1 for D (6 bases). From germline, CDR1 is LGHNA and CDR2 YSLEER. The V end was cut by 1 base, the J end by 5 bases, with 15 bases between. The CDR3 loop spans 15 amino acids. The CDR3 reads CASSQGSTGRDEQYF. CDR3 DNA: TGCGCCAGCAGCCAAGGGAGTACAGGGAGAGACGAGCAGTACTTC.

The chain couples TRBV6-1 to TRBJ1-2, with TRBD1 matching over 7 bases. With V trimmed by 6 bases and J by 5 bases, 6 bases remained unmatched. The CDR3 runs 13 residues. The germline V gene has CDR1 MNHNS and CDR2 SASEGT. CDR3 sequence reads: CASSRTGPYGYTF. The CDR3 nucleotides are TGTGCCAGCAGCAGGACAGGCCCGTATGGCTACACCTTC.

This sequence joins TRBV6-5 and TRBJ1-5; tentatively, D is TRBD1 (6 bases). Trimming cost V 4 bases and J 1 base, with 8 bases left between them. This CDR3 is 14 amino acids long. Per the germline V gene, CDR1 is MNHEY and CDR2 is SVGAGI. This chain's CDR3 is CASSFGQSNQPQHF. CDR3 nucleotide sequence: TGTGCCAGCAGTTTTGGACAGAGCAATCAGCCCCAGCATTTT.

V gene TRBV5-1 combines with J gene TRBJ1-2, with TRBD1 matching 11 bases. V was clipped by 0 bases and J by 2 bases; unmatched bases: 9. Germline assignment: CDR1 SGHRS and CDR2 YFSETQ. This CDR3 spans 18 amino acids. CDR3 bases: TGCGCCAGCAGCTTGGCCTGGACAGGGGGCGCGGGCAACTATGGCTACACCTTC. Translation gives CASSLAWTGGAGNYGYTF.

This chain joins TRBV5-8 and TRBJ1-5, with D unclear. The CDR3 length is 15 residues. Trimming shortened V by 3 bases and J by 4 bases, and 14 bases separated the two germline ends. Germline CDR1 and CDR2: SGHTS and YDEGEE. CDR3 nucleotide sequence: TGTGCCAGCAGCTCCCATACCTTGGGGAATCAGCCCCAGCATTTT. Protein sequence: CASSSHTLGNQPQHF.

This clone was found a few times. This chain connects TRBV19 to TRBJ1-6, with a tentative D call TRBD1 (5 bases). Germline CDR1 reads LNHDA; CDR2 reads SQIVND (reference sequence). The CDR3 sequence is 14 residues long. The V end lost 5 bases, the J end lost 7 bases, and 12 bases lay between the germline ends. The CDR3 sequence is CASSRGGLNSPLHF. In DNA form, the CDR3 reads TGTGCCAGTAGTCGGGGGGGGTTGAATTCACCCCTCCACTTT.

The CDR3 here is CASSLGSSNPDTQYF. The CDR3 bases are TGTGCCAGCAGCTTAGGCTCATCCAATCCAGATACGCAGTATTTT. This chain uses TRBV5-4 with TRBJ2-3; D is ambiguous. Trimming removed 2 bases at V and 4 bases at J, with 14 bases between. This CDR3 region has 15 residues. The germline V gene has CDR1 SGHNT and CDR2 YYREEE (reference sequence).